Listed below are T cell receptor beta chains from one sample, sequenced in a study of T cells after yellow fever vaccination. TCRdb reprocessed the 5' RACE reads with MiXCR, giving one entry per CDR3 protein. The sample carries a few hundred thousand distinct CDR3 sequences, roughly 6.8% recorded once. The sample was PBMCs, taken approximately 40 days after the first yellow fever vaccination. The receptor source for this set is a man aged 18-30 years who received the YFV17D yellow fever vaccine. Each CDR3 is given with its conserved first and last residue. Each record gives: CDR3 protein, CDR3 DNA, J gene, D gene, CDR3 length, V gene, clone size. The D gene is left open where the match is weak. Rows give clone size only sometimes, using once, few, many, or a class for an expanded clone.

CDR3aa: CASSLARAGGTDTQYF
CDR3nt: TGCGCCAGCAGCTTGGCCCGAGCGGGGGGCACAGATACGCAGTATTTT
j_gene: TRBJ2-3
d_gene: TRBD2
len: 16
v_gene: TRBV5-1
abundance: few

CDR3aa: CASSPGQGENTEAFF
CDR3nt: TGCGCCAGCAGCCCTGGACAGGGCGAGAACACTGAAGCTTTCTTT
j_gene: TRBJ1-1
d_gene: TRBD1
len: 15
v_gene: TRBV5-1
abundance: few

CDR3aa: CASSPRTATGLNYGYTF
CDR3nt: TGCGCCAGCAGCCCCAGGACCGCGACCGGACTTAACTATGGCTACACCTTC
j_gene: TRBJ1-2
d_gene: -
len: 17
v_gene: TRBV5-1
abundance: -

CDR3aa: CASSRDRVPSVLTF
CDR3nt: TGTGCCAGCAGCCGCGACAGGGTACCTTCCGTCCTGACTTTC
j_gene: TRBJ2-6
d_gene: TRBD1
len: 14
v_gene: TRBV7-3
abundance: -

CDR3aa: CTSKGPNTEAFF
CDR3nt: TGCACCAGCAAGGGACCGAACACTGAAGCTTTCTTT
j_gene: TRBJ1-1
d_gene: -
len: 12
v_gene: TRBV1
abundance: few

CDR3aa: CASSDSRTGANVLTF
CDR3nt: TGTGCCAGCAGTGACTCGAGGACTGGGGCCAACGTCCTGACTTTC
j_gene: TRBJ2-6
d_gene: -
len: 15
v_gene: TRBV2
abundance: -

CDR3aa: CASSQGVFGGAYNEQFF
CDR3nt: TGCGCCAGCAGCCAAGGGGTCTTCGGGGGCGCGTACAATGAGCAGTTCTTC
j_gene: TRBJ2-1
d_gene: -
len: 17
v_gene: TRBV4-1
abundance: few

CDR3aa: CSASGTGGATQYF
CDR3nt: TGCAGTGCCTCCGGGACAGGGGGTGCTACGCAGTATTTT
j_gene: TRBJ2-3
d_gene: TRBD1
len: 13
v_gene: TRBV20-1
abundance: few

CDR3aa: CASTREGGRLKTQYF
CDR3nt: TGTGCCAGCACGCGTGAGGGGGGAAGGTTGAAGACCCAGTACTTC
j_gene: TRBJ2-5
d_gene: -
len: 15
v_gene: TRBV6-1
abundance: few

CDR3aa: CASSSAGGRGPQHF
CDR3nt: TGTGCCAGCAGCTCCGCAGGGGGGCGGGGGCCCCAGCATTTT
j_gene: TRBJ1-5
d_gene: TRBD1
len: 14
v_gene: TRBV11-2
abundance: few

CDR3aa: CASSLSPLAGEETQYF
CDR3nt: TGTGCCAGCAGCTTAAGTCCTCTAGCGGGGGAAGAGACCCAGTACTTC
j_gene: TRBJ2-5
d_gene: TRBD2
len: 16
v_gene: TRBV7-2
abundance: -

CDR3aa: CASRIRGLNTGELFF
CDR3nt: TGTGCCAGCAGGATCCGGGGGCTAAACACCGGGGAGCTGTTTTTT
j_gene: TRBJ2-2
d_gene: -
len: 15
v_gene: TRBV28
abundance: many

CDR3aa: CASSSPLGGTDTQYF
CDR3nt: TGCGCCAGCAGCTCGCCCCTAGGGGGGACAGATACGCAGTATTTT
j_gene: TRBJ2-3
d_gene: -
len: 15
v_gene: TRBV5-1
abundance: many

CDR3aa: CSVEVGRGRTDTQYF
CDR3nt: TGCAGCGTTGAAGTGGGCAGGGGGCGGACAGATACGCAGTATTTT
j_gene: TRBJ2-3
d_gene: TRBD1
len: 15
v_gene: TRBV29-1
abundance: -

CDR3aa: CASSFLRTRENEKLFF
CDR3nt: TGTGCCAGCAGCTTCCTTCGGACGAGAGAAAATGAAAAACTGTTTTTT
j_gene: TRBJ1-4
d_gene: -
len: 16
v_gene: TRBV7-9
abundance: -

CDR3aa: CSARENPGVDTEAFF
CDR3nt: TGCAGTGCTAGAGAAAATCCGGGGGTCGACACTGAAGCTTTCTTT
j_gene: TRBJ1-1
d_gene: -
len: 15
v_gene: TRBV20-1
abundance: -

CDR3aa: CASRWTSGGSEQFF
CDR3nt: TGCGCCAGCAGGTGGACTAGCGGGGGAAGTGAGCAGTTCTTC
j_gene: TRBJ2-1
d_gene: TRBD2
len: 14
v_gene: TRBV5-1
abundance: many

CDR3aa: CASRLQSDTQYF
CDR3nt: TGTGCCAGCAGGTTACAATCAGATACGCAGTATTTT
j_gene: TRBJ2-3
d_gene: -
len: 12
v_gene: TRBV7-2
abundance: many

CDR3aa: CASSLTGQGVDEQFF
CDR3nt: TGTGCCAGCAGCTTAACGGGACAGGGTGTCGATGAGCAGTTCTTC
j_gene: TRBJ2-1
d_gene: TRBD1
len: 15
v_gene: TRBV7-9
abundance: many

CDR3aa: CASSLLVADTQYF
CDR3nt: TGTGCCAGCAGCTTATTGGTTGCAGATACGCAGTATTTT
j_gene: TRBJ2-3
d_gene: -
len: 13
v_gene: TRBV7-2
abundance: many

CDR3aa: CSVYGGTGEAFF
CDR3nt: TGCAGTGTATACGGGGGAACGGGGGAAGCTTTCTTT
j_gene: TRBJ1-1
d_gene: -
len: 12
v_gene: TRBV20-1
abundance: few

CDR3aa: CASSTSSGYTDTQYF
CDR3nt: TGTGCCAGCAGCACCTCTAGCGGATACACAGATACGCAGTATTTT
j_gene: TRBJ2-3
d_gene: TRBD2
len: 15
v_gene: TRBV9
abundance: few

CDR3aa: CASSRTRTSWDTQYF
CDR3nt: TGTGCCAGCAGCCGCACCCGGACTTCCTGGGATACGCAGTATTTT
j_gene: TRBJ2-3
d_gene: -
len: 15
v_gene: TRBV12-3/TRBV12-4
abundance: few

CDR3aa: CSAKQGYTEAFF
CDR3nt: TGCAGTGCCAAACAGGGCTACACTGAAGCTTTCTTT
j_gene: TRBJ1-1
d_gene: -
len: 12
v_gene: TRBV20-1
abundance: -